This T cell receptor (beta chain) was observed in a study of cytomegalovirus exposure and HLA in healthy donors. Study observations and caveats: Later genetic work tied a missense DCLRE1C variant to beta-chain V and J trimming. Reportedly, fewer N-insertions than the roughly 600-donor mean appeared in an Asian-associated ancestry cluster in a later analysis.

Of note for this clone: Its antigen is not known.

In the PCR, 60 Vbeta and 13 Jbeta primers were used. TCRdb keeps only in-frame clones here, not all; method: immunoSEQ multiplex PCR. The sample's table shows 150,000 to 200,000 clones. The CDR3 extends over 17 amino acids. The germline CDR1 and CDR2 sequences are MNHEY and SMNVEV (reference sequence). Trimming cost V 5 bases and J 0 bases; bases outside gene matches: 12. The rearrangement uses TRBV27 and TRBJ2-5; TRBD1 matches 7 bases. This sequence originates from a woman in her fifties or sixties in good health and CMV-seronegative. Sequencing input: PBMCs. CDR3 in amino acids: CASSRRLTGTYQETQYF. CDR3 DNA sequence: TGTGCCAGCAGTAGGCGCTTGACAGGGACGTACCAAGAGACCCAGTACTTC.